Shown below are 21 T cell receptor beta chains from a single sample sequenced in a study of identical twins. Using its own MiXCR run on the 5' RACE reads, TCRdb lists one record per CDR3 protein. This table has 200,000 to 250,000 distinct CDR3 sequences, roughly 13% appearing once. These same data were also listed under a study on yellow fever vaccine responses in identical twins.

Material: memory (CD45RO+) T cells sorted from blood. The receptors were gathered from a woman aged 18-29 years in good health.

The chain carries TRBV6-2 or TRBV6-3 and TRBJ2-7, with a tentative D call TRBD1 (5 bases). V lost 6 bases and J lost 3, with 9 bases in between. Germline CDR1 and CDR2: MNHEY and SVGEGT. The CDR3 covers 12 residues. CDR3 nucleotides: TGTGCCAGCAGCGACAGAAACTACGAGCAGTACTTC. This gives the protein CASSDRNYEQYF.

The V call is TRBV18, the J call TRBJ2-3, with a weak D call TRBD1 (5 bases). With 2 bases removed from V and 2 bases from J, the gap between germline ends came to 11 bases. The CDR3 extends over 15 amino acids. Germline assignment: CDR1 KGHSH and CDR2 LQKENI. The chain's CDR3 is CASSPISGATDTQYF. DNA of the CDR3: TGTGCCAGCTCACCAATTTCTGGGGCCACAGATACGCAGTATTTT.

The rearrangement links TRBV14 to TRBJ2-5; D is possibly TRBD2 (5 bases). This CDR3 is built from 14 residues. Germline V gene lookup returns CDR1 SGHDN and CDR2 FVKESK. Trimming cost V 0 bases and J 9 bases, with 14 bases left between them. CDR3 sequence reads: CASSQDSRSRAQYF. In nucleotides, the CDR3 is TGTGCCAGCAGCCAAGACTCAAGGTCGCGGGCCCAGTACTTC. Full variable domain (remainder filled in from reference TRBV14 and TRBJ2-5): EAGVTQFPSHSVIEKGQTVTLRCDPISGHDNLYWYRRVMGKEIKFLLHFVKESKQDESGMPNNRFLAERTGGTYSTLKVQPAELEDSGVYFCASSQDSRSRAQYFGPGTRLLVL.

This clonotype was recorded many times. CDR3 sequence: CASSSRDYEQYF. For the CDR3, the DNA is TGTGCCAGCAGCTCTAGGGATTACGAGCAGTACTTC. This rearrangement joins TRBV7-9 to TRBJ2-7; D unresolved. V was clipped by 4 bases and J by 4 bases, with 8 bases between them. CDR3 length: 12 amino acids. Germline V gene sequence: CDR1 SEHNR, CDR2 FQNEAQ (reference sequence).

The rearrangement joins TRBV30 to TRBJ2-5, with D possibly being TRBD2 (7 bases). The CDR3 consists of 16 residues. The germline V gene has CDR1 GTSNPN and CDR2 SVGIG (reference sequence). V was pared by 0 bases and J by 5 bases, with 19 bases between. The CDR3 region is CAWSVGWGGSRETQYF. DNA of the CDR3: TGTGCCTGGAGTGTAGGGTGGGGGGGCTCACGGGAGACCCAGTACTTC.

This clonotype was found many times. The rearrangement links TRBV29-1 to TRBJ1-1; D possibly corresponds to TRBD1 (5 bases). Trimming left V 0 bases short and J 0 bases short, with 14 bases between. The CDR3 runs 16 residues. CDR1 is SQVTM and CDR2 is ANQGSEA in the germline V gene. The CDR3 DNA follows: TGCAGCGTTGAAGATCGGGGCAGGGCGATGAACACTGAAGCTTTCTTT. Translation gives CSVEDRGRAMNTEAFF.

The chain employs TRBV12-5 and TRBJ2-2; D is possibly TRBD2 (6 bases). The CDR3 spans 13 residues. Trimming shortened V by 7 bases and J by 5 bases, and 11 bases separated the two germline ends. Germline values: CDR1 LGHNT, CDR2 FRNRAP. CDR3 DNA: TGTGCTAGTGATCAGGAGGGGACCGGGGAGCTGTTTTTT. It translates to CASDQEGTGELFF.

This clonotype was detected many times. The rearrangement links TRBV12-3 or TRBV12-4 to TRBJ2-5, with a tentative D call TRBD2 (5 bases). The V gene lost 6 bases and the J gene lost 7 bases, with 18 bases spanning the gap. This CDR3 comprises 14 residues. CDR3: CASSRARTEGTQYF. In DNA form, the CDR3 reads TGTGCCAGCAGCCGGGCCCGGACCGAGGGGACCCAGTACTTC.

This clonotype was detected only a few times. The chain has TRBV25-1 and TRBJ2-2, with 8 positions matching TRBD1. CDR1 MGHDK and CDR2 SYGVNS come from the germline V gene. With V trimmed by 1 base and J by 7 bases, 11 bases remained unmatched. CDR3 size: 17 residues. CDR3 in DNA: TGTGCCAGCAGTGAATCGACGTGGCACAGGGGGAACGGGGAGCTGTTTTTT. It yields the protein CASSESTWHRGNGELFF.

The table lists this clonotype with a few counts. The CDR3 DNA is TGTGCCAGTCACCAATCGCTCAATCAGCCCCAGCATTTT. Its translation: CASHQSLNQPQHF. The chain employs TRBV19 and TRBJ1-5, with no clear D. In germline, CDR1 is LNHDA, CDR2 SQIVND (reference sequence). Trimming removed 8 bases from V and 3 bases from J, with 11 bases in between. There are 13 residues in the CDR3.

The V gene is TRBV25-1, the J gene TRBJ2-1, with 10 bases matching TRBD2. J was trimmed by 6 bases and V by 8 bases; bases with no gene match: 16. Germline CDR1 and CDR2: MGHDK and SYGVNS. The CDR3 is 17 amino acids. CDR3: CASSLGASGSRVNEQFF. The CDR3 region has the DNA TGTGCCAGCTCCTTGGGGGCTAGCGGGAGCAGAGTCAATGAGCAGTTCTTC.

The V gene is TRBV5-1, the J gene TRBJ2-2, with D possibly matching TRBD2 (6 bases). V was pared by 0 bases and J by 6 bases, with 9 bases between. The CDR3 contains 14 residues. Germline assignment: CDR1 SGHRS and CDR2 YFSETQ. The CDR3 DNA reads as TGCGCCAGCAGCTTGGACCCGGGGGCCGGGGAGCTGTTTTTT. Protein sequence: CASSLDPGAGELFF.

The gene calls are TRBV24-1 and TRBJ2-1, with 13 nucleotides matching TRBD2. CDR3 length: 15 residues. From germline, CDR1 is KGHDR and CDR2 SFDVKD. After removal of 4 bases from V and 6 bases from J, the junction contained 2 bases not matched to a gene. The CDR3 DNA reads as TGTGCCACCAGTGACCGGACTAGCGGGAGCAATGAGCAGTTCTTC. Translating it yields CATSDRTSGSNEQFF.

The rearrangement joins TRBV6-4 to TRBJ1-1, with a possible D match to TRBD1 (6 bases). The germline CDR1 and CDR2 sequences are MRHNA and SNTAGT. CDR3 size: 16 residues. The V and J ends lost 2 bases and 1 base respectively, with 14 bases between them. This CDR3 reads CASSDRAGEGNTEAFF. DNA of the CDR3: TGTGCCAGCAGTGACAGGGCAGGGGAGGGGAACACTGAAGCTTTCTTT.

This chain uses TRBV18 with TRBJ2-7, with D hard to call. The ends were cut back, 2 bases at V and 2 bases at J, with 10 bases in the middle. Germline CDR1 reads KGHSH; CDR2 reads LQKENI. This CDR3 region has 14 residues. The CDR3 region has the DNA TGTGCCAGCTCACCATACTTTGAGGCCTACGAGCAGTACTTC. Amino acid sequence: CASSPYFEAYEQYF.

This clonotype has just a few counts. This sequence joins TRBV11-3 and TRBJ1-3, with D unresolved. Germline V gives CDR1 SGHNT, CDR2 YENEEA. Trimming took off 1 base at V and 4 bases at J, with 5 bases between the two ends. This CDR3 contains 13 residues. The CDR3 sequence is CASSLGPGNTIYF. The DNA for the CDR3 is TGTGCCAGCAGCTTAGGTCCGGGAAACACCATATATTTT.

The chain carries TRBV2 and TRBJ2-5, with D uncertain. The CDR3 is 11 amino acids. The V end was cut by 5 bases, the J end by 12 bases, with 13 bases between. Germline lookup yields CDR1 SNHLY and CDR2 FYNNEI. In DNA form, the CDR3 reads TGTGCCAGCAGTCCCCAGACGGAAAAGTACTTC. As protein: CASSPQTEKYF.

The genes are TRBV28 and TRBJ1-1, with a possible D match to TRBD1 (6 bases). The V gene's germline CDR1 is MDHEN and CDR2 SYDVKM. Trimming left V 4 bases short and J 4 bases short, with 10 bases between. The CDR3 is made up of 13 amino acids. The DNA of the CDR3 is TGTGCCAGCAGTTCCACAGGGACCACTGAAGCTTTCTTT. It is translated as CASSSTGTTEAFF.

This clonotype has only a few counts. V and J are TRBV7-9 and TRBJ2-7; tentative D call: TRBD2 (6 bases). Trimming removed 6 bases from V and 7 bases from J, with 19 bases in between. The CDR3 extends over 14 amino acids. Germline V CDR1 and CDR2: SEHNR, FQNEAQ (reference sequence). CDR3 protein: CASRHSGGFGEQYF. In nucleotides, the CDR3 is TGTGCCAGCAGACATAGCGGAGGATTCGGGGAGCAGTACTTC.

This clonotype was observed at least ten times. The J gene is TRBJ2-3, the V gene TRBV6-2 or TRBV6-3, with 8 nucleotides matching TRBD1. V was clipped by 8 bases and J by 6 bases; unmatched bases: 4. CDR3 size: 12 residues. Germline CDR1 MNHEY, CDR2 SVGEGT. CDR3: CASRQGTDTQYF. CDR3 DNA: TGTGCCAGCCGACAGGGGACCGATACGCAGTATTTT.

This rearrangement joins TRBV15 to TRBJ1-2, with D possibly being TRBD1 (5 bases). Looked up from germline, CDR1 is LNHNV and CDR2 is YYDKDF (reference sequence). V shed 0 bases and J shed 3 bases, with 5 bases lying between them. The CDR3 contains 13 residues. This chain's CDR3 is CATSRDRDYGYTF. The CDR3 nucleotides read TGTGCCACCAGCAGAGACAGGGACTATGGCTACACCTTC. Looking up the rest from reference TRBV15 and TRBJ1-2 gives the full variable domain: DAMVIQNPRYQVTQFGKPVTLSCSQTLNHNVMYWYQQKSSQAPKLLFHYYDKDFNNEADTPDNFQSRRPNTSFCFLDIRSPGLGDTAMYLCATSRDRDYGYTFGSGTRLTVV.